Shown below are 8 T cell receptor beta chains from a single sample sequenced in a study of control samples from healthy donors and cancer patients. Measured with immunoSEQ multiplex PCR; TCRdb has only the in-frame clones, and not every one. The data show about 120,000 clones, about nine tenths seen once. The material sequenced was blood. These receptors originate from a man aged 35 to 55 in good health.

The J gene is TRBJ1-3, the V gene TRBV5-6; D remains ambiguous. Trimming removed 4 bases from V and 0 bases from J, with 14 bases in between. CDR3 length equals 16 residues. CDR1 is SGHDT, CDR2 YYEEEE, per germline. Written as DNA, the CDR3 is TGTGCCAGCAGCACCCCCCCGGACGTCTCTGGAAACACCATATATTTT. Translating it yields CASSTPPDVSGNTIYF.

The V call is TRBV11-2, the J call TRBJ2-7, with D perhaps matching TRBD1 or TRBD2 (5 bases each). The CDR3 is 14 residues long. Germline CDR1 reads SGHAT; CDR2 reads FQNNGV. V lost 4 bases, J lost 4 bases, and 14 bases lay in between. For the CDR3, the DNA is TGTGCCAGCAGCTCTACAGGTGGACTTTACGAGCAGTACTTC. It specifies CASSSTGGLYEQYF.

This chain connects TRBV20-1 to TRBJ2-3; 8 positions agree with TRBD2. This CDR3 contains 15 residues. J was trimmed by 4 bases and V by 3 bases; bases with no gene match: 9. Germline values: CDR1 DFQATT, CDR2 SNEGSKA (reference sequence). CDR3: CSASGTGGRSDTQYF. The CDR3 region has the DNA TGCAGTGCTAGTGGGACGGGGGGGAGGTCAGATACGCAGTATTTT.

V is TRBV4-1 and J is TRBJ2-2; 11 bases match TRBD2. In germline, CDR1 is MGHRA, CDR2 YSYEKL. V lost 4 bases to trimming and J lost 0 bases; unmatched junction nucleotides: 10. The CDR3 has 19 residues. CDR3 amino acids: CASSRGLAGIRTNTGELFF. CDR3 DNA: TGCGCCAGCAGCCGCGGACTAGCGGGTATAAGAACGAACACCGGGGAGCTGTTTTTT.

The chain uses TRBV3-1 (or the pseudogene TRBV3-2) and TRBJ2-2; D is tentatively TRBD1 or TRBD2 (5 bases each). The CDR3 loop spans 16 amino acids. Trimming left V 6 bases short and J 0 bases short, with 14 bases between. CDR1 LGHDT and CDR2 YNNKEL come from the germline V gene (reference sequence). CDR3 residues: CASRDRDLANTGELFF. Written as DNA, the CDR3 is TGTGCCAGCAGAGACCGGGACCTAGCGAACACCGGGGAGCTGTTTTTT.

V usage is TRBV30 and J usage is TRBJ1-2, with TRBD1 identical over 8 bases. The V and J ends lost 4 bases and 10 bases, in that order; junction bases with no gene match: 8. The CDR3 spans 12 residues. CDR1 is GTSNPN, CDR2 SVGIG, per germline (reference sequence). CDR3 bases: TGTGCCTGGACCCCGGGCCAGGGGGCCTACACCTTC. Translated, it gives CAWTPGQGAYTF.

The V gene is TRBV3-1 (or the pseudogene TRBV3-2), the J gene TRBJ2-3, with TRBD2 identical over 9 bases. The CDR3 consists of 17 residues. Germline lookup yields CDR1 LGHDT and CDR2 YNNKEL (reference sequence). Trimming removed 0 bases from V and 6 bases from J; junction bases left unmatched: 10. The CDR3 protein is CASSQDRGGGARDTQYF. The CDR3, as DNA: TGTGCCAGCAGCCAAGATCGCGGCGGGGGGGCCAGGGATACGCAGTATTTT.

This sequence joins TRBV5-4 and TRBJ1-2, with D possibly TRBD1 on 5 matching bases. Trimming took 4 bases from V and 1 from J, leaving 11 bases between them. The CDR3 consists of 14 residues. Germline lookup yields CDR1 SGHNT and CDR2 YYREEE (reference sequence). CDR3 amino acids: CASSPAGNNYGYTF. CDR3 DNA: TGTGCCAGCAGCCCAGCAGGGAATAACTATGGCTACACCTTC.